These T cell receptor beta chains were read from a single sample in a study of blood T cell repertoires in COVID-19. Profiled with immunoSEQ multiplex PCR; TCRdb holds only in-frame clones, not every one. The table has about 160,000 clones, roughly 90% seen once. Sequenced input: peripheral blood. These receptor sequences come from a man aged 55 to 70 with active or convalescent COVID-19. CDR3s include the opening cysteine and the closing phenylalanine or tryptophan. The D gene is left open where the match is weak. Clone size is stated in some rows and not others, as once, few, many or a class when expanded.

v_gene	d_gene	abundance	len	j_gene	CDR3aa	CDR3nt
TRBV5-1	.	once	15	TRBJ1-5	CASSLGGSSNQPQHF	TGCGCCAGCAGCTTGGGAGGGTCGAGCAATCAGCCCCAGCATTTT
TRBV14	TRBD2	.	18	TRBJ2-1	CASSQDKASGRQYNEQFF	TGTGCCAGCAGCCAAGATAAAGCTAGCGGGAGGCAATACAATGAGCAGTTCTTC
TRBV4-2	TRBD1	.	15	TRBJ1-3	CASSQPGQVGNTIYF	TGTGCCAGCAGCCAACCGGGACAGGTTGGAAACACCATATATTTT
TRBV7-9	TRBD2	.	14	TRBJ2-7	CASRLATNSYEQYF	TGTGCCAGCAGACTAGCGACTAACTCCTACGAGCAGTACTTC
TRBV6-5	.	.	15	TRBJ1-6	CASSYYRQVNSPLHF	TGTGCCAGCAGTTATTATAGACAGGTTAATTCACCCCTCCACTTT
TRBV6-6	TRBD1	once	18	TRBJ1-6	CASSQTGAMSSYNSPLHF	TGTGCCAGCAGTCAGACAGGGGCGATGAGCTCCTATAATTCACCCCTCCACTTT
TRBV27	.	.	17	TRBJ2-2	CASSLGSRRPNTGELFF	TGTGCCAGCAGTTTAGGGAGCCGCCGACCGAACACCGGGGAGCTGTTTTTT
TRBV3-1/TRBV3-2	TRBD2	.	14	TRBJ2-1	CASSPQAGGSEQFF	TGTGCCAGCAGCCCTCAAGCGGGAGGGAGTGAGCAGTTCTTC
TRBV5-6	.	.	16	TRBJ1-6	CASSGETAFSASPLHF	TGTGCCAGCAGCGGCGAGACAGCCTTTAGTGCTTCACCCCTCCACTTT
TRBV18	TRBD1	.	15	TRBJ1-5	CASSPQGASNQPQHF	TGTGCCAGCTCACCACAGGGGGCAAGCAATCAGCCCCAGCATTTT
TRBV27	TRBD1	once	13	TRBJ2-7	CASTRTGTYEQYF	TGTGCCAGCACCAGGACAGGAACCTACGAGCAGTACTTC
TRBV6-1	.	.	13	TRBJ2-7	CASSETITYEQYF	TGTGCCAGCAGTGAAACAATTACCTACGAGCAGTACTTC
TRBV18	.	.	13	TRBJ1-4	CASSPAANEKLFF	TGTGCCAGCTCACCAGCAGCTAATGAAAAACTGTTTTTT
TRBV2	TRBD1	.	14	TRBJ1-5	CASSGGTGNQPQHF	TGTGCCAGCAGTGGGGGGACAGGGAATCAGCCCCAGCATTTT
TRBV2	TRBD2	.	16	TRBJ2-7	CASRQTSGRGLGEQYF	TGTGCCAGCAGGCAGACTAGCGGGAGGGGGCTGGGCGAGCAGTACTTC
TRBV29-1	TRBD2	.	14	TRBJ2-7	CSVEFGGLAIGQYF	TGCAGCGTTGAATTTGGAGGACTAGCGATCGGGCAGTACTTC
TRBV29-1	TRBD2	once	12	TRBJ2-1	CSVPGLAGEQFF	TGCAGCGTCCCGGGACTAGCGGGTGAGCAGTTCTTC
TRBV6-1	.	.	15	TRBJ1-6	CASSEEGGAGSPLHF	TGTGCCAGCAGTGAAGAGGGAGGGGCTGGTTCACCCCTCCACTTT
TRBV14	.	.	15	TRBJ1-6	CASSQVFGKSSPLHF	TGTGCCAGCAGCCAAGTCTTCGGGAAAAGTTCACCCCTCCACTTT
TRBV10-3	.	.	14	TRBJ1-1	CATSLQVMNTEAFF	TGTGCCACCAGCCTTCAGGTCATGAACACTGAAGCTTTCTTT
TRBV29-1	TRBD1	.	13	TRBJ1-1	CSVERTGITEAFF	TGCAGCGTTGAGCGGACAGGGATAACTGAAGCTTTCTTT
TRBV5-8	.	once	14	TRBJ1-1	CASSFEAWRTEAFF	TGTGCCAGCAGCTTCGAGGCGTGGAGGACTGAAGCTTTCTTT
TRBV2	TRBD1	few	16	TRBJ1-1	CASLPGTGVLDTEAFF	TGTGCCAGCCTCCCAGGGACAGGGGTTTTGGACACTGAAGCTTTCTTT
TRBV12-5	TRBD2	.	17	TRBJ2-7	CASGLPSSSGATNEQYF	TGTGCTAGTGGTTTGCCCAGTTCTAGCGGAGCCACTAATGAGCAGTACTTC
TRBV6-1	TRBD1	.	15	TRBJ1-4	CASSESTRGREKLFF	TGTGCCAGCAGTGAATCTACCAGGGGGCGTGAAAAACTGTTTTTT
TRBV2	.	.	13	TRBJ1-2	CASSRGKEGGYTF	TGTGCCAGCAGTAGGGGAAAGGAGGGGGGCTACACCTTC
TRBV6-5	TRBD1	.	13	TRBJ1-4	CASRTGGNEKLFF	TGTGCCAGCAGAACAGGGGGCAATGAAAAACTGTTTTTT
TRBV4-2	TRBD2	.	15	TRBJ2-2	CASSIREVDTGELFF	TGTGCCAGCAGCATCCGGGAGGTTGACACCGGGGAGCTGTTTTTT
TRBV5-4	TRBD1	.	14	TRBJ1-2	CASSSGQGGYGYTF	TGTGCCAGCAGCTCAGGACAGGGCGGCTATGGCTACACCTTC
TRBV6-5	.	.	14	TRBJ1-1	CASSRFRGNTEAFF	TGTGCCAGCAGTCGTTTCAGGGGGAACACTGAAGCTTTCTTT
TRBV5-4	.	.	14	TRBJ1-2	CASSLGGRRYGYTF	TGTGCCAGCAGCTTGGGAGGGCGTCGGTATGGCTACACCTTC
TRBV4-2	TRBD1	.	17	TRBJ1-1	CASSQVPPGQGGTEAFF	TGTGCCAGCAGCCAAGTACCCCCCGGACAGGGGGGAACTGAAGCTTTCTTT
TRBV5-1	.	.	14	TRBJ2-3	CASSLGWERDTQYF	TGCGCCAGCAGCTTGGGGTGGGAGAGGGATACGCAGTATTTT
TRBV27	.	.	12	TRBJ1-1	CASSPKGTEAFF	TGTGCCAGCAGTCCCAAGGGGACTGAAGCTTTCTTT
TRBV7-9	.	once	13	TRBJ2-7	CASSFTSSYEQYF	TGTGCCAGCAGCTTTACTAGCTCCTACGAGCAGTACTTC
TRBV6-1	TRBD2	.	16	TRBJ2-1	CASSESGTMRLYEQFF	TGTGCCAGCAGTGAATCCGGGACTATGAGATTATATGAGCAGTTCTTC
TRBV6-1	.	.	14	TRBJ1-5	CASSELGRGQPQHF	TGTGCCAGCAGTGAATTGGGGCGCGGACAGCCCCAGCATTTT
TRBV5-1	.	.	16	TRBJ1-4	CASSLVGVATNEKLFF	TGCGCCAGCAGCTTGGTAGGAGTTGCAACTAATGAAAAACTGTTTTTT
TRBV7-9	.	once	15	TRBJ1-2	CASSLGQAAGYGYTF	TGTGCCAGCAGCTTAGGGCAGGCGGCGGGTTATGGCTACACCTTC
TRBV5-4	.	.	14	TRBJ1-2	CASSLGLGGRGYTF	TGTGCCAGCAGCTTGGGTTTGGGGGGGAGAGGCTACACCTTC
TRBV18	TRBD2	.	16	TRBJ2-5	CASSLRTSGHQETQYF	TGTGCCAGCTCCTTGAGGACTAGCGGGCACCAAGAGACCCAGTACTTC
TRBV12-3/TRBV12-4	.	.	11	TRBJ1-4	CASRTAEKLFF	TGTGCCAGCCGCACAGCTGAAAAACTGTTTTTT
TRBV19	TRBD1	.	19	TRBJ1-4	CASRIRGQAYYSTNEKLFF	TGTGCCAGTAGAATCCGGGGACAGGCTTACTATTCAACTAATGAAAAACTGTTTTTT
TRBV9	TRBD2	once	16	TRBJ2-1	CASSVASSGSRAEQFF	TGTGCCAGCAGCGTAGCGTCTAGCGGGAGTCGGGCTGAGCAGTTCTTC